The rows below give T cell receptor beta chains drawn from one sample of a study of blood T cell repertoires in COVID-19. Assay: immunoSEQ multiplex PCR; the TCRdb copy retains only in-frame clones and omits some. The sample lists around 190,000 clones, 85% to 90% occurring once. Sequences were obtained from peripheral blood. Receptors were obtained from a human donor in a cohort sampled during active COVID-19. CDR3s include the opening cysteine and the closing phenylalanine or tryptophan. D genes are given only for firm matches. Only some rows state a clone size, as once, few, many or a class for expanded clones.

size: .; V: TRBV5-1; J: TRBJ2-1; D: TRBD1; CDR3: CASSFPRDRGSDEQFF; DNA: TGCGCCAGCAGCTTCCCCCGGGACAGGGGGTCGGATGAGCAGTTCTTC
size: .; V: TRBV5-8; J: TRBJ2-1; D: .; CDR3: CASSIDNYNEQFF; DNA: TGTGCCAGCAGCATAGACAACTACAATGAGCAGTTCTTC
size: .; V: TRBV7-2; J: TRBJ2-7; D: .; CDR3: CASSPSTTYEQYF; DNA: TGTGCCAGCAGCCCGTCTACGACCTACGAGCAGTACTTC
size: few; V: TRBV24-1; J: TRBJ2-3; D: TRBD2; CDR3: CATSDPYGLAGADTQYF; DNA: TGTGCCACCAGTGATCCCTACGGACTAGCGGGAGCAGATACGCAGTATTTT
size: .; V: TRBV7-2; J: TRBJ1-6; D: TRBD1; CDR3: CASSARDRGRSPLHF; DNA: TGTGCCAGCAGCGCCCGGGACAGGGGGCGATCACCCCTCCACTTT
size: .; V: TRBV5-4; J: TRBJ2-3; D: .; CDR3: CASSSTGSTDTQYF; DNA: TGTGCCAGCAGCTCGACTGGAAGCACAGATACGCAGTATTTT
size: .; V: TRBV7-8; J: TRBJ2-3; D: TRBD2; CDR3: CASSLARLAPGDTQYF; DNA: TGTGCCAGCAGCTTAGCCCGACTAGCCCCAGGGGATACGCAGTATTTT
size: .; V: TRBV5-4; J: TRBJ1-2; D: TRBD1; CDR3: CASSRQGANYGYTF; DNA: TGTGCCAGCAGTCGACAGGGGGCCAACTATGGCTACACCTTC
size: .; V: TRBV19; J: TRBJ1-1; D: TRBD1; CDR3: CASSISGTGIMNTEAFF; DNA: TGTGCCAGTAGTATTTCGGGGACAGGGATAATGAACACTGAAGCTTTCTTT
size: .; V: TRBV2; J: TRBJ1-3; D: .; CDR3: CASTGQTGNTIYF; DNA: TGTGCCAGTACTGGACAGACTGGAAACACCATATATTTT
size: once; V: TRBV19; J: TRBJ2-4; D: TRBD1; CDR3: CATRGQGAGNIQYF; DNA: TGTGCCACCCGGGGACAGGGGGCCGGAAACATTCAGTACTTC
size: .; V: TRBV4-3; J: TRBJ1-1; D: .; CDR3: CASSQEGSTNTEAFF; DNA: TGCGCCAGCAGCCAAGAGGGCAGCACGAACACTGAAGCTTTCTTT
size: .; V: TRBV6-2/TRBV6-3; J: TRBJ2-2; D: TRBD2; CDR3: CASSLAGGRGTGELFF; DNA: TGTGCCAGCAGTTTGGCGGGGGGGCGGGGCACCGGGGAGCTGTTTTTT
size: .; V: TRBV5-5; J: TRBJ1-6; D: .; CDR3: CASSVAGLISGSYNSPLHF; DNA: TGTGCCAGCAGCGTGGCAGGCTTGATTTCAGGCTCCTATAATTCACCCCTCCACTTT
size: .; V: TRBV12-3/TRBV12-4; J: TRBJ1-5; D: .; CDR3: CASSVGGQPQHF; DNA: TGTGCCAGCAGTGTGGGGGGTCAGCCCCAGCATTTT
size: once; V: TRBV27; J: TRBJ1-5; D: TRBD1; CDR3: CASSLGTGIGQPQHF; DNA: TGTGCCAGCAGTTTAGGGACAGGGATCGGTCAGCCCCAGCATTTT
size: .; V: TRBV28; J: TRBJ1-5; D: TRBD1; CDR3: CASSLGGQVNQPQHF; DNA: TGTGCCAGCAGTTTAGGGGGACAGGTGAATCAGCCCCAGCATTTT
size: .; V: TRBV18; J: TRBJ2-5; D: TRBD1; CDR3: CASSGQHQETQYF; DNA: TGTGCCAGCTCGGGACAGCACCAAGAGACCCAGTACTTC
size: .; V: TRBV19; J: TRBJ2-1; D: TRBD2; CDR3: CASSIWGRAGDEQFF; DNA: TGTGCCAGTAGTATATGGGGCAGGGCGGGGGATGAGCAGTTCTTC
size: .; V: TRBV4-1; J: TRBJ2-7; D: TRBD1; CDR3: CASSARHRTGGDEQYF; DNA: TGCGCCAGCAGCGCCCGCCACCGGACAGGGGGCGACGAGCAGTACTTC
size: .; V: TRBV3-1/TRBV3-2; J: TRBJ2-1; D: .; CDR3: CASSPRTYYNEQFF; DNA: TGTGCCAGCAGCCCACGGACTTATTACAATGAGCAGTTCTTC
size: .; V: TRBV30; J: TRBJ2-5; D: .; CDR3: CAWSYIGGETQYF; DNA: TGTGCCTGGAGTTATATCGGGGGAGAGACCCAGTACTTC
size: .; V: TRBV7-2; J: TRBJ2-5; D: TRBD2; CDR3: CASSASGGQETQYF; DNA: TGTGCCAGCAGCGCTAGCGGGGGTCAAGAGACCCAGTACTTC
size: .; V: TRBV2; J: TRBJ2-1; D: TRBD1; CDR3: CASTPGQGANEQFF; DNA: TGTGCCAGCACTCCGGGACAGGGGGCGAATGAGCAGTTCTTC
size: .; V: TRBV30; J: TRBJ1-1; D: .; CDR3: CAWRQFPGDEAFF; DNA: TGTGCCTGGAGACAGTTCCCCGGGGATGAAGCTTTCTTT
size: .; V: TRBV7-2; J: TRBJ1-5; D: .; CDR3: CASSDVGGWGGQPQHF; DNA: TGTGCCAGCAGCGACGTCGGGGGTTGGGGGGGTCAGCCCCAGCATTTT
size: .; V: TRBV3-1/TRBV3-2; J: TRBJ1-2; D: TRBD1; CDR3: CASSPFTGGRDGYTF; DNA: TGTGCCAGCAGCCCTTTTACAGGGGGCAGGGATGGCTACACCTTC
size: .; V: TRBV18; J: TRBJ2-2; D: TRBD1; CDR3: CASSPQGQGGTGELFF; DNA: TGTGCCAGCTCACCACAGGGACAGGGAGGCACCGGGGAGCTGTTTTTT
size: .; V: TRBV7-2; J: TRBJ2-5; D: TRBD2; CDR3: CASSPGTSGGRETQYF; DNA: TGTGCCAGCTCCCCCGGGACTAGCGGGGGTAGAGAGACCCAGTACTTC
size: .; V: TRBV7-2; J: TRBJ2-1; D: .; CDR3: CASSLGLANEQFF; DNA: TGTGCCAGCAGCTTAGGGCTGGCCAATGAGCAGTTCTTC
size: .; V: TRBV11-2; J: TRBJ1-2; D: TRBD1; CDR3: CASSLLDRATGYGYTF; DNA: TGTGCCAGCAGCTTACTAGACAGGGCTACAGGGTATGGCTACACCTTC
size: few; V: TRBV7-9; J: TRBJ2-7; D: .; CDR3: CASAGTLGAPLKQYF; DNA: TGTGCCAGCGCAGGGACCTTGGGGGCCCCCCTTAAGCAGTACTTC
size: .; V: TRBV7-2; J: TRBJ1-2; D: .; CDR3: CASSQAPGQDAGYTF; DNA: TGTGCCAGCAGCCAAGCTCCAGGGCAGGACGCTGGCTACACCTTC
size: .; V: TRBV7-2; J: TRBJ2-5; D: .; CDR3: CASSSLGSGNQETQYF; DNA: TGTGCCAGCAGCAGCCTAGGTAGCGGAAACCAAGAGACCCAGTACTTC
size: .; V: TRBV19; J: TRBJ2-1; D: TRBD2; CDR3: CASSGVAGGRSEQFF; DNA: TGTGCCAGTAGTGGGGTAGCGGGGGGGCGGAGTGAGCAGTTCTTC
size: few; V: TRBV2; J: TRBJ2-2; D: .; CDR3: CASSVAIAPGELFF; DNA: TGTGCCAGCAGTGTGGCAATCGCCCCCGGGGAGCTGTTTTTT
size: .; V: TRBV11-3; J: TRBJ2-7; D: .; CDR3: CASSWRGDSRQYF; DNA: TGTGCCAGCAGCTGGCGAGGCGACAGTCGGCAGTACTTC
size: .; V: TRBV5-1; J: TRBJ2-7; D: TRBD2; CDR3: CASSAGTSGSYEQYF; DNA: TGCGCCAGCAGCGCCGGGACTAGCGGGAGCTACGAGCAGTACTTC
size: once; V: TRBV7-9; J: TRBJ2-6; D: TRBD1; CDR3: CASSPGTGYSGANVLTF; DNA: TGTGCCAGCAGCCCCGGGACAGGGTACTCTGGGGCCAACGTCCTGACTTTC
size: .; V: TRBV15; J: TRBJ1-2; D: .; CDR3: CATSRESGIYGYTF; DNA: TGTGCCACCAGCAGAGAGAGCGGAATCTATGGCTACACCTTC
size: .; V: TRBV6-5; J: TRBJ2-7; D: .; CDR3: CASSPTTYEQYF; DNA: TGTGCCAGCAGCCCGACAACATACGAGCAGTACTTC
size: .; V: TRBV7-8; J: TRBJ2-1; D: TRBD2; CDR3: CASRALQGRGETYNEQFF; DNA: TGTGCCAGCAGAGCCCTTCAGGGACGGGGGGAAACCTACAATGAGCAGTTCTTC
size: .; V: TRBV18; J: TRBJ2-7; D: TRBD2; CDR3: CASSAGLAGDALGEQYF; DNA: TGTGCCAGCTCGGCGGGACTAGCGGGAGATGCTTTAGGCGAGCAGTACTTC
size: .; V: TRBV20-1; J: TRBJ2-2; D: TRBD2; CDR3: CSASSGGSGSANTGELFF; DNA: TGCAGTGCTAGTTCAGGGGGTAGCGGGAGCGCGAACACCGGGGAGCTGTTTTTT
size: few; V: TRBV19; J: TRBJ1-2; D: TRBD1; CDR3: CASSSGTGNGYTF; DNA: TGTGCCAGTAGTTCCGGGACAGGGAATGGCTACACCTTC
size: once; V: TRBV11-2; J: TRBJ1-1; D: .; CDR3: CASSLVGGNTEAFF; DNA: TGTGCCAGCAGCTTAGTCGGCGGAAACACTGAAGCTTTCTTT
size: .; V: TRBV27; J: TRBJ1-2; D: .; CDR3: CASRPTGTFVYAGYTF; DNA: TGTGCCAGCAGACCAACCGGGACATTCGTATATGCGGGCTACACCTTC
size: .; V: TRBV21-1; J: TRBJ1-2; D: .; CDR3: CASSKRYRQFYGYTF; DNA: TGTGCCAGCAGCAAAAGGTACAGGCAATTCTATGGCTACACCTTC
size: .; V: TRBV29-1; J: TRBJ2-7; D: .; CDR3: CSVATGVYEQYF; DNA: TGCAGCGTCGCTACAGGAGTCTACGAGCAGTACTTC
size: .; V: TRBV7-2; J: TRBJ2-2; D: .; CDR3: CASSLERVENTGELFF; DNA: TGTGCCAGCAGCTTAGAGAGGGTGGAGAACACCGGGGAGCTGTTTTTT
size: .; V: TRBV27; J: TRBJ2-7; D: TRBD1; CDR3: CASSSQGLGGYEQYF; DNA: TGTGCCAGCAGTTCACAGGGGCTCGGCGGGTACGAGCAGTACTTC
size: .; V: TRBV4-1; J: TRBJ2-1; D: TRBD2; CDR3: CASSQGVSGGSYNEQFF; DNA: TGCGCCAGCAGCCAAGGTGTGTCGGGAGGGTCCTACAATGAGCAGTTCTTC
size: .; V: TRBV2; J: TRBJ1-1; D: TRBD1; CDR3: CASRMTGAQEAEAFF; DNA: TGTGCCAGCAGGATGACAGGGGCGCAAGAGGCTGAAGCTTTCTTT
size: .; V: TRBV6-5; J: TRBJ2-1; D: .; CDR3: CASSYASSGPYNEQFF; DNA: TGTGCCAGCAGTTATGCTAGCTCAGGCCCCTACAATGAGCAGTTCTTC